This TCR beta chain was found in a study of blood T cells in healthy people across ages. Per germline, CDR1 MDHEN and CDR2 SYDVKM. This CDR3 contains 14 residues. V was clipped by 7 bases and J by 3 bases; unmatched bases: 6. Sample-barcoded 5' priming and a J-beta primer mix drove a second PCR of about 6 to 12 cycles. Tagging of each cDNA molecule was performed by a template-switch adaptor with 12 random nucleotides. TCRdb itself ran the 5' RACE reads through MiXCR, one entry per CDR3 protein. The sample holds about 1.7 million distinct CDR3 sequences, over 25% seen once. The source of this sequence is a young woman in good health. The sequenced sample was blood. The J gene is TRBJ1-1, the V gene TRBV28; 9 positions agree with TRBD1. CDR3 in DNA: TGTGCCAGCACCACAGGGGGCAGAGACACTGAAGCTTTCTTT. Protein sequence: CASTTGGRDTEAFF.